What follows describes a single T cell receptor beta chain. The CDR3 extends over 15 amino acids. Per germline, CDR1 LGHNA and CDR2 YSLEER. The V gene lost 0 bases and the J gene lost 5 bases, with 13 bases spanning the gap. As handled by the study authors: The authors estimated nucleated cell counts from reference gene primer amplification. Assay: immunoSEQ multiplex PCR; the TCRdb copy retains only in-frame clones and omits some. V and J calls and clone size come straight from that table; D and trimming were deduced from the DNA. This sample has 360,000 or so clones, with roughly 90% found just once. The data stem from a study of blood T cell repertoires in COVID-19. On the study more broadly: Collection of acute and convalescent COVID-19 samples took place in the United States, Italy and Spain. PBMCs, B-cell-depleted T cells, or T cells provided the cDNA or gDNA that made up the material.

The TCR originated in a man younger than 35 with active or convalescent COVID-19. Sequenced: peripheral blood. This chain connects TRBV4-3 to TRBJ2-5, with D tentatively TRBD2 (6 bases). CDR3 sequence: CASSQDGGNLETQYF. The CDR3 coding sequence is TGCGCCAGCAGCCAAGATGGGGGGAACCTGGAGACCCAGTACTTC.